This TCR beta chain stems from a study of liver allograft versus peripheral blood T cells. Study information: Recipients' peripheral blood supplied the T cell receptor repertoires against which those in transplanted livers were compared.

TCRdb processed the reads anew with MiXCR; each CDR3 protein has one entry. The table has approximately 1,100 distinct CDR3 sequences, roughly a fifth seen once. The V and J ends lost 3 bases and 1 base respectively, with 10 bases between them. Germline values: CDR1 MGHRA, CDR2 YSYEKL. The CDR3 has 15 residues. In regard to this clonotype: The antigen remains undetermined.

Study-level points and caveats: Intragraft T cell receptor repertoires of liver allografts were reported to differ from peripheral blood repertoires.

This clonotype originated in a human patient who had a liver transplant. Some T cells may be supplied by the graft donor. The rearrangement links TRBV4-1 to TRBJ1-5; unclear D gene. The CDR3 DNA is TGCGCCAGCAGCCAGGGGTCCGTGAGCAATCAGCCCCAGCATTTT. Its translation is CASSQGSVSNQPQHF.